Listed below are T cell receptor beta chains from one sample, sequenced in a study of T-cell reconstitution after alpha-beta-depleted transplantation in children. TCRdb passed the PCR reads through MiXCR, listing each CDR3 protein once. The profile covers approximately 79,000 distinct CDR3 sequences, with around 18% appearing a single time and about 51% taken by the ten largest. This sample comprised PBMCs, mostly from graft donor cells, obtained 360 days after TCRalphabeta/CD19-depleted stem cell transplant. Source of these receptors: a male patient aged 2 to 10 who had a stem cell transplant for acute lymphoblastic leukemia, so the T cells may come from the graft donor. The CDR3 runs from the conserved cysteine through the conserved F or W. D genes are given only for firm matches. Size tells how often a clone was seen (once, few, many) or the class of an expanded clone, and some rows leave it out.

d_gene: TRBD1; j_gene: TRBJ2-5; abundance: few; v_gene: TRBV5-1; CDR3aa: CASSFWTGQETQYF; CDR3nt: TGCGCCAGCAGCTTTTGGACAGGGCAAGAGACCCAGTACTTC
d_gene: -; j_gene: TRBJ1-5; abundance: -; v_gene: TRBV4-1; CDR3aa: CASSYRAPNQPQHF; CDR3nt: TGCGCCAGCAGCTACCGGGCCCCGAATCAGCCCCAGCATTTT
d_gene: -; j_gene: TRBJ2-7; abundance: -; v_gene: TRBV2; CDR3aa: CASNLREYEQYF; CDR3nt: TGTGCCAGTAACCTTAGGGAGTACGAGCAGTACTTC
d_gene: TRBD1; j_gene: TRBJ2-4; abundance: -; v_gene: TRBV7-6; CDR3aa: CASSFGQGRENIQYF; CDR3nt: TGTGCCAGCAGCTTTGGACAGGGGAGGGAAAACATTCAGTACTTC
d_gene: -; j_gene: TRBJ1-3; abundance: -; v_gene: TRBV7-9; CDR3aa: CASSLKQGPGNTIYF; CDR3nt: TGTGCCAGCAGCCTAAAACAGGGCCCTGGAAACACCATATATTTT
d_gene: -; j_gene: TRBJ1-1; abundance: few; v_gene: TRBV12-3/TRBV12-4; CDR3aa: CASSLNTQVAFF; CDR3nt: TGTGCCAGCAGTTTAAACACACAAGTAGCTTTCTTT
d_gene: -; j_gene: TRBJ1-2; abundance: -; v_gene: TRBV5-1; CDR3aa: CASSLTGSGNYGYTF; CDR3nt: TGCGCCAGCAGCTTGACAGGGTCTGGGAACTATGGCTACACCTTC
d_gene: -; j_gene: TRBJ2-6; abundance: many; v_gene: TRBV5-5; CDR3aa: CASSGQSASSGANVLTF; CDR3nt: TGTGCCAGCAGCGGACAGAGTGCGAGCTCTGGGGCCAACGTCCTGACTTTC
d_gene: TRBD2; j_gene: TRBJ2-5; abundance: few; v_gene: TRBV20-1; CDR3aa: CSARSLAGIGETQYF; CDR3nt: TGCAGTGCTAGAAGCCTAGCGGGAATAGGAGAGACCCAGTACTTC
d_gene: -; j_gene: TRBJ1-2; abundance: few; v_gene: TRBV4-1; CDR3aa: CASSQVPQTELFINYGYTF; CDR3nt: TGCGCCAGCAGCCAAGTTCCCCAGACGGAACTTTTTATCAACTATGGCTACACCTTC
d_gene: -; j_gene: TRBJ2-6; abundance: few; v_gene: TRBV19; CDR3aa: CASSIPNVLTF; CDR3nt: TGTGCCAGTAGTATCCCCAACGTCCTGACTTTC
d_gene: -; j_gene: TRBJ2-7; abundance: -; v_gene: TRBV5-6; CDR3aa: CASSSLDIYEQYF; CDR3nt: TGTGCCAGCAGCTCCCTCGACATCTACGAGCAGTACTTC
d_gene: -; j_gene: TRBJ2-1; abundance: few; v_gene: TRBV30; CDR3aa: CAWSGIVTYNEQFF; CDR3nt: TGTGCCTGGAGCGGTATAGTGACCTACAATGAGCAGTTCTTC
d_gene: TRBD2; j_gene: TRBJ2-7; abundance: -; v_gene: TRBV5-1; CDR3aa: CASSLSPAGDEQYF; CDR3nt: TGCGCCAGCAGCTTAAGTCCAGCGGGAGACGAGCAGTACTTC
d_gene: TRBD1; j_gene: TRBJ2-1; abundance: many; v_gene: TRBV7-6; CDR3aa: CASSRGRGLYNEQFF; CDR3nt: TGTGCCAGCAGCAGGGGCAGGGGGTTGTACAATGAGCAGTTCTTC
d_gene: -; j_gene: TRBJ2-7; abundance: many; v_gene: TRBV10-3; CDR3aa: CAISEARQMAYEQYF; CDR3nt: TGTGCCATCAGTGAGGCCAGACAGATGGCCTACGAGCAGTACTTC
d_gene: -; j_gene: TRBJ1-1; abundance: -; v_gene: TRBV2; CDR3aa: CASSFRVGNTEAFF; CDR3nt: TGTGCCAGCAGTTTCAGGGTGGGGAACACTGAAGCTTTCTTT
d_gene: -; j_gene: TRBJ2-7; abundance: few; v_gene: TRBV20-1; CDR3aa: CSASWLGKGWQYF; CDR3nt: TGCAGTGCTAGCTGGCTCGGGAAGGGATGGCAGTACTTC
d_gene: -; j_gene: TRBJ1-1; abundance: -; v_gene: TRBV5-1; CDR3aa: CASSLGTALNTEAFF; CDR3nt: TGCGCCAGCAGCTTGGGGACAGCGCTGAACACTGAAGCTTTCTTT
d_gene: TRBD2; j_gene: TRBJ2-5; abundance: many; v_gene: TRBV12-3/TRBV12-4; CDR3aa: CASTASGTKETQYF; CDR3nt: TGTGCCAGCACCGCATCCGGGACTAAAGAGACCCAGTACTTC
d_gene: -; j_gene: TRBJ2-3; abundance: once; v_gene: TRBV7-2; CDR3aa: CASSSRTLRTDTQYF; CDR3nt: TGTGCCAGCAGCTCGCGGACCCTCCGCACAGATACGCAGTATTTT
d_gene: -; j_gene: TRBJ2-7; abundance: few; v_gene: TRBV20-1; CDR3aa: CSAAGTYEQYF; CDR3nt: TGCAGTGCGGCAGGAACCTACGAGCAGTACTTC
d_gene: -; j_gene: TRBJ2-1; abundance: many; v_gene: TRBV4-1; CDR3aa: CASSQDRGIPYNEQFF; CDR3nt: TGCGCCAGCAGCCAAGATCGAGGGATCCCCTACAATGAGCAGTTCTTC